Following are 2 T cell receptor beta chains from one sample sequenced in a study of blood T cells in healthy people across ages. The authors ran a second PCR of roughly 6 to 12 cycles using a sample-barcoded 5' primer and a J-beta primer mix. TCRdb used MiXCR to reprocess the 5' RACE reads, holding one entry per CDR3 protein. The sample lists about 1.7 million distinct CDR3 sequences; roughly 30% were seen once. Material for sequencing was blood. The receptor source for this set is a woman aged 30 to 39 in good health.

This clonotype has a handful of counts. CDR3 amino acids: CSANREETQFF. CDR3 sequence (DNA): TGCAGTGCTAACAGAGAAGAGACCCAGTTCTTC. The V call is TRBV20-1, the J call TRBJ2-1, with D uncertain. Trimming left V 4 bases short and J 13 bases short, with 14 bases between. CDR3 length: 11 amino acids. Germline values: CDR1 DFQATT, CDR2 SNEGSKA (reference sequence).

This clonotype was detected a few times. This chain uses TRBV12-3 or TRBV12-4 with TRBJ2-1; D is possibly TRBD2 (6 bases). The CDR3 extends over 15 amino acids. V gave up 4 bases and J gave up 7 bases, with 17 bases separating them. CDR3 loop: CASSSNSGRLNEQFF. The CDR3 nucleotides read TGTGCCAGCAGTTCAAATAGCGGAAGGCTTAATGAGCAGTTCTTC.